The 6 T cell receptor beta chains reported below all come from one sample, sequenced in a study of immune evolution from preneoplasia to lung adenocarcinoma. Only in-frame clones appear in the TCRdb table, and some are missing; sequencing was by immunoSEQ multiplex PCR. The table includes 9,500 to 12,000 clones, about nine tenths detected once. The specimen sequenced was FFPE invasive lung adenocarcinoma tissue. The receptors stem from a person aged 70 to 79 with invasive lung adenocarcinoma.

The rearrangement joins TRBV2 to TRBJ2-3; possible D gene TRBD1, 6 bases. This CDR3 is 14 amino acids long. V dropped 3 bases and J dropped 2 bases, with 9 bases sitting between them. Looked up from germline, CDR1 is SNHLY and CDR2 is FYNNEI. CDR3 nucleotides: TGTGCCAGCAGTGAGGGGGCGATCACAGATACGCAGTATTTT. Residues: CASSEGAITDTQYF.

This clone was observed a single time. V gene TRBV6-1 combines with J gene TRBJ1-2; tentative D call: TRBD1 (6 bases). This CDR3 comprises 13 residues. Trimming shortened V by 7 bases and J by 4 bases, and 13 bases separated the two germline ends. The germline gives CDR1 MNHNS, CDR2 SASEGT. The CDR3 reads CASIPDRFYGYTF. In DNA, the CDR3 is TGTGCCAGCATCCCCGACAGGTTCTATGGCTACACCTTC.

The chain couples TRBV28 to TRBJ2-2; TRBD2 matches 7 bases. CDR3 size: 16 residues. Germline V gene sequence: CDR1 MDHEN, CDR2 SYDVKM. J lost 6 bases, V lost 6 bases, and 13 bases had no gene match. The CDR3 DNA reads TGTGCCAGCAGCCCCACCGGGACGGGAGGTGCCGGGGAGCTGTTTTTT. Encoded protein: CASSPTGTGGAGELFF.

The chain has TRBV6-1 and TRBJ2-7; D unclear. The germline V and J ends were trimmed by 2 bases and 4 bases, with 15 bases remaining between them. This CDR3 is built from 15 residues. The germline gives CDR1 MNHNS, CDR2 SASEGT. The CDR3 here is CASSESLGVGYEQYF. The CDR3 coding sequence is TGTGCCAGCAGTGAATCGCTTGGGGTAGGGTACGAGCAGTACTTC.

This chain joins TRBV11-2 and TRBJ1-2; perhaps TRBD1 as D (5 bases). Germline V gene data show CDR1 as SGHAT and CDR2 as FQNNGV. Trimming took 3 bases from V and 2 from J, leaving 13 bases between them. The CDR3 extends over 15 amino acids. CDR3 coding DNA: TGTGCCAGCAGCTTTATGGACAAACGAAACTATGGCTACACCTTC. Protein product: CASSFMDKRNYGYTF.

This clone showed up just once. The J gene is TRBJ2-1, the V gene TRBV27; D is perhaps TRBD2 (5 bases). V was pared by 3 bases and J by 12 bases, with 12 bases between. Germline CDR1 reads MNHEY; CDR2 reads SMNVEV (reference sequence). The CDR3 sequence is 12 residues long. DNA for the CDR3: TGTGCCAGCAGTTTTCAAAGAGGAGGGCAGTTCTTC. As protein: CASSFQRGGQFF.